This T cell receptor beta chain is drawn from a study of OX40 agonist ivuxolimab in advanced cancers. The overall study: The mean age was roughly 60 years, ranging from 23 to 79, with 82.7% of participants male. Overall study results and limits: Fewer expanded clones were found on average in CD4+ than in CD8+ T cells. Expanded peripheral T cells had an undetermined antigen specificity. There were also nonresponders showing low normalized T-cell clonal expansion.

Sequenced by immunoSEQ multiplex PCR; TCRdb stores in-frame clones only, minus some. The data contain tens of thousands of clones, roughly 90% of them singletons. Looked up from germline, CDR1 is SGHVS and CDR2 is FNYEAQ. The CDR3 has 18 amino acids. V lost 5 bases, J lost 5 bases, and 13 bases stayed unmatched. On this clone itself: Its antigen is unknown.

The starting material was CD4+ or CD8+ T cells sorted from blood, obtained in a trial of the OX40 agonist ivuxolimab. The rearrangement joins TRBV7-6 to TRBJ2-5, with 14 bases lining up with TRBD2. The sequence was collected from an adult with an advanced solid tumor such as melanoma, head and neck, liver or kidney cancer. DNA of the CDR3: TGTGCCAGCAGCCCCGCTACCGGGACTAGCGGGAGAAGGGAGACCCAGTACTTC. It specifies CASSPATGTSGRRETQYF.